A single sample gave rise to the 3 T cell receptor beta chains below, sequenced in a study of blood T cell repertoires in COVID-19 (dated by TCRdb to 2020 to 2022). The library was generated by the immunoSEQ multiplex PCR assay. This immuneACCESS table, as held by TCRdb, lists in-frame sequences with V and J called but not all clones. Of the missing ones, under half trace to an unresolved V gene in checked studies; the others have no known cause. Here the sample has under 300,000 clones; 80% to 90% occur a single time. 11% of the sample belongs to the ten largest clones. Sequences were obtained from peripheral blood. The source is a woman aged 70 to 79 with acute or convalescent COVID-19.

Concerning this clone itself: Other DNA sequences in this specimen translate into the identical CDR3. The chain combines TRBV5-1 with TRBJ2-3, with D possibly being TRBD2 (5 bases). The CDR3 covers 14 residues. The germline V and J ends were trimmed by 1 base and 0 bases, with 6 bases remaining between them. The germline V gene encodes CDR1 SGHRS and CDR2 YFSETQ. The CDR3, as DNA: TGCGCCAGCAGCTTGAGGACTAGCACAGATACGCAGTATTTT. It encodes CASSLRTSTDTQYF.

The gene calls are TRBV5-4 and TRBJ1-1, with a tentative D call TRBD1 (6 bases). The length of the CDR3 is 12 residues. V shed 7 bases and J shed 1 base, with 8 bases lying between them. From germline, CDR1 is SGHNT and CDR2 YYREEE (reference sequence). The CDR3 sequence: CASRDTNTEAFF. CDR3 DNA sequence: TGTGCCAGCCGGGACACGAACACTGAAGCTTTCTTT.

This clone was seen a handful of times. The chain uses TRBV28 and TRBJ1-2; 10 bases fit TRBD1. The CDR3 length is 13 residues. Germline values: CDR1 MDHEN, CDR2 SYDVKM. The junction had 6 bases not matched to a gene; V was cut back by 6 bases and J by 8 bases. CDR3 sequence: CASRRQGAKGYTF. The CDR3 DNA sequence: TGTGCCAGCAGGAGACAGGGGGCGAAGGGCTACACCTTC.